This TCR beta chain was recorded in a study of early T cells in non-severe SARS-CoV-2 infection. MiXCR, run by TCRdb on the 5' RACE reads, gives a single entry per CDR3 protein. This table holds tens of thousands of distinct CDR3 sequences, approximately 9.2% found once. This clonotype was seen a handful of times. Trimming left V 7 bases short and J 3 bases short, with 13 bases between. CDR3 length equals 14 residues. CDR1 is SGHRS, CDR2 YFSETQ, per germline. The origin of this receptor is an adult who was a healthcare worker with PCR-confirmed SARS-CoV-2 infection or an uninfected control (not recorded which). The chain joins TRBV5-1 to TRBJ2-2; tentative D call: TRBD1 (7 bases). Sequenced: whole blood. In nucleotides, the CDR3 is TGCGCCAGCGGAGGGGGCGCAGACACCGGGGAGCTGTTTTTT. Its translation: CASGGGADTGELFF.